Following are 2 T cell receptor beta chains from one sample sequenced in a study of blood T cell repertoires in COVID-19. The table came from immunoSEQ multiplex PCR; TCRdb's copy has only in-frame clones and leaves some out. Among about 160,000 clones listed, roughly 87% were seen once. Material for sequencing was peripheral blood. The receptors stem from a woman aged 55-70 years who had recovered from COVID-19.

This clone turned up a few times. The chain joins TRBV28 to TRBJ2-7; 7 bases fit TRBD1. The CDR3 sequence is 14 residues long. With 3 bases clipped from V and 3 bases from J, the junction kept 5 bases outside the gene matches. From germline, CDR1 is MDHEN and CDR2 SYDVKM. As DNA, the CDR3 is TGTGCCAGCAGTTTGGCAGGGGGTGACTACGAGCAGTACTTC. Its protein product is CASSLAGGDYEQYF. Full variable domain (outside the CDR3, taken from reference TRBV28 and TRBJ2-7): DVKVTQSSRYLVKRTGEKVFLECVQDMDHENMFWYRQDPGLGLRLIYFSYDVKMKEKGDIPEGYSVSREKKERFSLILESASTNQTSMYLCASSLAGGDYEQYFGPGTRLTVT.

The CDR3 DNA follows: TGTGCCAGTCACACTAGTGGGGTTAACTATGGCTACACCTTC. Protein sequence: CASHTSGVNYGYTF. The J gene is TRBJ1-2, the V gene TRBV28; no definite D call. Germline loops: CDR1 MDHEN, CDR2 SYDVKM. Trimming removed 9 bases from V and 1 base from J, with 15 bases in between. This CDR3 spans 14 amino acids.